What follows are 32 T cell receptor beta chains derived from one specimen sequenced in a study of CD8+ T cells in alopecia areata. cDNA serving as the sequencing template came from extracted, reverse transcribed RNA. Assay used: immunoSEQ multiplex PCR; TCRdb lists only in-frame clones, some missing. The sample yields approximately 120,000 clones, around 63% seen once. This sample's treatment: oral pan-JAK inhibitor, 5-10 mg twice daily. Sequencing was performed on CD4+ T cells sorted from blood, taken at week 4, from a patient treated with tofacitinib. The receptors were sampled from a human donor with alopecia areata.

This clone was picked up a small number of times. The gene calls are TRBV11-2 and TRBJ2-7; D is perhaps TRBD1 (6 bases). CDR1 and CDR2 (germline): SGHAT, FQNNGV. This CDR3 region has 14 residues. V was clipped by 5 bases and J by 0 bases, with 11 bases between them. CDR3: CASSLDRFSYEQYF. DNA of the CDR3: TGTGCCAGCAGCCTCGACAGGTTCTCCTACGAGCAGTACTTC. The full variable domain, its missing parts supplied by reference TRBV11-2 and TRBJ2-7, is EAGVAQSPRYKIIEKRQSVAFWCNPISGHATLYWYQQILGQGPKLLIQFQNNGVVDDSQLPKDRFSAERLKGVDSTLKIQPAKLEDSAVYLCASSLDRFSYEQYFGPGTRLTVT.

The rearrangement uses TRBV7-2 and TRBJ2-2; D is perhaps TRBD1 (6 bases). V lost 3 bases to trimming and J lost 5 bases, with 7 bases between them. Germline values: CDR1 SGHTA, CDR2 FQGNSA. This CDR3 is built from 13 residues. CDR3 bases: TGTGCCAGCAGCTTCACAGGGACCGGGGAGCTGTTTTTT. Translated: CASSFTGTGELFF.

This chain links TRBV7-9 with TRBJ2-3, with 8 bases fitting TRBD2. This CDR3 comprises 12 residues. CDR1 is SEHNR, CDR2 FQNEAQ, per germline (reference sequence). V dropped 5 bases and J dropped 11; count of bases not matched to a gene: 6. The CDR3: CASSRPGLGQYF. In DNA, the CDR3 is TGTGCCAGCAGCCGCCCGGGACTAGGGCAGTATTTT.

This clone was detected only once. The rearrangement uses TRBV9 and TRBJ1-2; 9 bases agree with TRBD1. The CDR3 runs 14 residues. Trimming cost V 5 bases and J 4 bases; bases outside gene matches: 6. CDR1 and CDR2 from the germline V gene are SGDLS and YYNGEE. The CDR3 bases are TGTGCCAGCAGGAGGGGGGACAGGGCCTATGGCTACACCTTC. It yields the protein CASRRGDRAYGYTF.

The chain employs TRBV18 and TRBJ2-3; 7 nucleotides agree with TRBD1. CDR3 size: 16 residues. Germline values: CDR1 KGHSH, CDR2 LQKENI. After removal of 5 bases from V and 3 bases from J, the junction contained 11 bases not matched to a gene. The CDR3, as DNA: TGTGCCAGCTCATCTTATGAGGGGGCTAGGACAGATACGCAGTATTTT. It codes for CASSSYEGARTDTQYF.

The chain has TRBV10-3 and TRBJ2-3, with D uncertain. This CDR3 is 15 amino acids long. V was trimmed by 3 bases and J by 0 bases, leaving 10 bases between them. CDR1 ENHRY and CDR2 SYGVKD come from the germline V gene. CDR3 coding DNA: TGTGCCATCAGTGAAAGTCTGACTAGCACAGATACGCAGTATTTT. It codes for CAISESLTSTDTQYF.

The chain has TRBV7-2 and TRBJ2-4; D is possibly TRBD1 (5 bases). The germline V and J ends were trimmed by 2 bases and 1 base, with 21 bases remaining between them. The CDR3 covers 19 residues. Germline assignment: CDR1 SGHTA and CDR2 FQGNSA. CDR3 coding DNA: TGTGCCAGCAGCTTACGGGTAGCAGGAGACTCAGGGGCCAAAAACATTCAGTACTTC. Amino acid sequence: CASSLRVAGDSGAKNIQYF. Combining the CDR3 with reference TRBV7-2 and TRBJ2-4 gives the whole variable domain GAGVSQSPSNKVTEKGKDVELRCDPISGHTALYWYRQSLGQGLEFLIYFQGNSAPDKSGLPSDRFSAERTGGSVSTLTIQRTQQEDSAVYLCASSLRVAGDSGAKNIQYFGAGTRLSVL.

The V and J genes are TRBV9 and TRBJ2-3; no clear D. Germline assignment: CDR1 SGDLS and CDR2 YYNGEE. With 3 bases removed from V and 8 bases from J, the gap between germline ends came to 22 bases. This CDR3 contains 16 residues. The CDR3 reads CASSEYGAAPLTTQYF. The CDR3 region has the DNA TGTGCCAGCAGCGAATACGGAGCCGCTCCTTTGACTACGCAGTATTTT.

The V gene is TRBV30, the J gene TRBJ2-7; D possibly corresponds to TRBD1 (6 bases). V was cut by 3 bases and J by 2 bases, with 17 bases left in between. This CDR3 is 15 amino acids long. Germline V gene lookup returns CDR1 GTSNPN and CDR2 SVGIG (reference sequence). CDR3 sequence (DNA): TGTGCCTGGAGCATTCAGGGGACGGGGACCTACGAGCAGTACTTC. This translates into CAWSIQGTGTYEQYF.

This chain uses TRBV7-3 with TRBJ2-1; D gene uncertain. Trimming cost V 0 bases and J 7 bases, with 16 bases left between them. This CDR3 spans 16 amino acids. Germline values: CDR1 SGHTA, CDR2 FQGTGA. DNA of the CDR3: TGTGCCAGCAGCTTAACGTTAGCTAGTTTCCGGAATGAGCAGTTCTTC. Translating gives CASSLTLASFRNEQFF.

This clone was detected only a few times. The same CDR3 can be traced to other DNA sequences in this sample. The chain joins TRBV29-1 to TRBJ1-2; D unclear. V was pared by 0 bases and J by 2 bases, with 4 bases between. The germline CDR1 and CDR2 sequences are SQVTM and ANQGSEA. The CDR3 totals 12 residues. As DNA, the CDR3 is TGCAGCGTTGAAGAACAGAACTATGGCTACACCTTC. This sequence encodes CSVEEQNYGYTF.

This chain links TRBV18 with TRBJ2-7; 7 bases are shared with TRBD1. The V gene's germline CDR1 is KGHSH and CDR2 LQKENI. The V segment lost 3 bases and the J segment 4 bases; nucleotides outside the gene matches: 6. This CDR3 is 14 amino acids long. The CDR3 loop reads CASSPVTGVYEQYF. CDR3 coding DNA: TGTGCCAGCTCACCCGTCACAGGGGTTTACGAGCAGTACTTC.

The chain's CDR3 is CAWSRQPPGLDYGYTF. The CDR3 DNA sequence: TGTGCCTGGAGCCGCCAGCCCCCGGGGTTGGACTATGGCTACACCTTC. This chain links TRBV30 with TRBJ1-2; no reliable D call. V was trimmed by 3 bases and J by 3 bases, leaving 20 bases between them. This CDR3 region has 16 residues. Germline V gene lookup returns CDR1 GTSNPN and CDR2 SVGIG (reference sequence).

The chain links TRBV5-1 to TRBJ2-7, with 9 nucleotides matching TRBD2. Germline CDR1 reads SGHRS; CDR2 reads YFSETQ. V shed 4 bases and J 3 bases; nucleotides not matched to a gene: 5. CDR3 length: 14 residues. The CDR3 reads CASSGGRALYEQYF. The CDR3 DNA reads TGCGCCAGCAGCGGCGGGAGGGCGCTCTACGAGCAGTACTTC.

This chain joins TRBV29-1 and TRBJ2-7, with 10 bases lining up with TRBD1. Per germline, CDR1 SQVTM and CDR2 ANQGSEA. The trim removed 5 bases at V and 4 bases at J, leaving 8 bases unmatched. CDR3 length: 14 residues. The CDR3 nucleotides are TGCAGCGTTATGTTGACAGGGGGCAGGTACGAGCAGTACTTC. It is translated as CSVMLTGGRYEQYF.

The chain is built from TRBV15 and TRBJ1-5, with D perhaps TRBD1 (5 bases). Germline V CDR1 and CDR2: LNHNV, YYDKDF (reference sequence). The V and J ends lost 6 bases and 3 bases respectively, with 9 bases between them. This CDR3 region has 13 residues. The CDR3 DNA is TGTGCCACCAGAGACAGACTCAATCAGCCCCAGCATTTT. As protein: CATRDRLNQPQHF. The full variable domain, rest sourced from reference TRBV15 and TRBJ1-5, is DAMVIQNPRYQVTQFGKPVTLSCSQTLNHNVMYWYQQKSSQAPKLLFHYYDKDFNNEADTPDNFQSRRPNTSFCFLDIRSPGLGDTAMYLCATRDRLNQPQHFGDGTRLSIL.

The chain combines TRBV5-1 with TRBJ2-7; 9 bases are a match to TRBD1. CDR1 is SGHRS and CDR2 is YFSETQ in the germline V gene. V was clipped by 0 bases and J by 5 bases; unmatched bases: 3. This CDR3 spans 14 amino acids. CDR3 protein: CASSLAGTGNEQYF. The CDR3 DNA follows: TGCGCCAGCAGCTTGGCCGGGACAGGGAACGAGCAGTACTTC.

The chain has TRBV29-1 and TRBJ1-1; D is undetermined. Germline V gene data show CDR1 as SQVTM and CDR2 as ANQGSEA. V lost 5 bases and J lost 3, with 10 bases in between. The CDR3 has 12 amino acids. The CDR3 sequence: CSVLGWYTEAFF. The CDR3 DNA is TGCAGCGTTCTAGGTTGGTACACTGAAGCTTTCTTT.

The chain uses TRBV10-3 and TRBJ2-7, with 10 bases matching TRBD1. Germline trimming cut 8 bases from V and 0 bases from J; bases unmatched to any gene: 1. This CDR3 region has 13 residues. Looked up from germline, CDR1 is ENHRY and CDR2 is SYGVKD. The CDR3 DNA follows: TGTGCCATCCGGGACAGGGGCTCCTACGAGCAGTACTTC. It codes for CAIRDRGSYEQYF.

The V call is TRBV30, the J call TRBJ1-2; no reliable D call. The germline V and J ends were trimmed by 0 bases and 8 bases, with 13 bases remaining between them. The CDR3 is made up of 13 amino acids. Germline V CDR1 and CDR2: GTSNPN, SVGIG (reference sequence). DNA for the CDR3: TGTGCCTGGAGTGTAACCGGCGTCGGGGGCTACACCTTC. This encodes CAWSVTGVGGYTF.

Concerning this clone: Germline is not matched at one junction end, which may reflect a read error. J is TRBJ2-5 and V is TRBV4-1, with a weak D call TRBD2 (5 bases). The CDR3 covers 13 residues. CDR1 and CDR2 from the germline V gene are MGHRA and YSYEKL. This chain's CDR3 is CASSPASRETQHF. CDR3 DNA: TGCGCCAGCAGCCCGGCCAGTAGGGAGACCCAGCACTTC.

A few counts support this clone. The chain links TRBV27 to TRBJ1-5, with a possible D match to TRBD1 (5 bases). Trimming left V 6 bases short and J 0 bases short, with 12 bases between. Germline assignment: CDR1 MNHEY and CDR2 SMNVEV (reference sequence). The CDR3 covers 15 residues. Here the CDR3 reads CASSRDFPSNQPQHF. The CDR3 DNA sequence: TGTGCCAGCAGCCGGGACTTCCCTAGCAATCAGCCCCAGCATTTT.

CDR3 residues: CASSVGVGAGELFF. The CDR3, as DNA: TGTGCCAGCAGCGTAGGTGTGGGAGCTGGGGAGCTGTTTTTT. V is TRBV9 and J is TRBJ2-2; D possibly corresponds to TRBD2 (5 bases). Germline V gene sequence: CDR1 SGDLS, CDR2 YYNGEE. The CDR3 extends over 14 amino acids. The V and J ends lost 0 bases and 8 bases respectively, with 11 bases between them.

The J gene is TRBJ1-4, the V gene TRBV10-3; maybe TRBD1 (5 bases). Trimming removed 3 bases from V and 6 bases from J, with 11 bases in between. The CDR3 totals 14 residues. CDR1 and CDR2 (germline): ENHRY, SYGVKD. This chain's CDR3 is CAISEQASDEKLFF. CDR3 bases: TGTGCCATCAGTGAACAGGCTTCGGATGAAAAACTGTTTTTT.

This sequence joins TRBV5-4 and TRBJ1-1; TRBD1 aligns across 9 bases. J lost 1 base, V lost 5 bases, and 3 bases had no gene match. Germline CDR1 and CDR2: SGHNT and YYREEE (reference sequence). This CDR3 region has 14 residues. The CDR3 DNA is TGTGCCAGCAGAGAGACAGGGGGGAACACTGAAGCTTTCTTT. Its protein is CASRETGGNTEAFF.

J is TRBJ2-4 and V is TRBV28; D is perhaps TRBD1 (5 bases). Germline V CDR1 and CDR2: MDHEN, SYDVKM. V was clipped by 6 bases and J by 0 bases, with 15 bases between them. The CDR3 sequence is 16 residues long. In DNA, the CDR3 is TGTGCCAGCAGCCCTGACAGTATAGCAGCCAAAAACATTCAGTACTTC. As protein: CASSPDSIAAKNIQYF.

V and J are TRBV4-1 and TRBJ2-1; 13 nucleotides align to TRBD2. V lost 0 bases, J lost 7 bases, and 18 bases stayed unmatched. Per germline, CDR1 MGHRA and CDR2 YSYEKL. This CDR3 is 21 amino acids long. CDR3 region: CASSQEWGGGLAGSPKNEQFF. CDR3 bases: TGCGCCAGCAGCCAAGAATGGGGAGGGGGACTAGCGGGAAGTCCTAAGAATGAGCAGTTCTTC.

This clone was counted once. The J gene is TRBJ2-3, the V gene TRBV29-1, with 7 bases identical to TRBD1. Germline-derived CDR1 and CDR2 are SQVTM and ANQGSEA. This CDR3 is built from 12 residues. V dropped 8 bases and J dropped 4; count of bases not matched to a gene: 6. This chain's CDR3 is CSMTGNADTQYF. As DNA, the CDR3 is TGCAGCATGACAGGGAACGCAGATACGCAGTATTTT.

V is TRBV25-1 and J is TRBJ2-5; either TRBD1 or TRBD2 may fit D (5 bases each). CDR1 MGHDK and CDR2 SYGVNS come from the germline V gene. The germline V and J ends were trimmed by 4 bases and 3 bases, with 15 bases remaining between them. The CDR3 loop spans 15 amino acids. This CDR3 is CASSGAGEGKETQYF. In nucleotides, the CDR3 is TGTGCCAGCAGTGGGGCAGGCGAGGGGAAAGAGACCCAGTACTTC.

This clone has a single count. The rearrangement links TRBV25-1 to TRBJ1-1, with unresolved D. Germline loops: CDR1 MGHDK, CDR2 SYGVNS. This CDR3 contains 13 residues. The germline V and J ends were trimmed by 5 bases and 5 bases, with 12 bases remaining between them. The CDR3 loop reads CASSPQFSTEAFF. Here the CDR3 DNA reads TGTGCCAGCAGTCCGCAGTTTTCTACTGAAGCTTTCTTT.

The chain recombines TRBV7-2 with TRBJ2-2, with unresolved D. CDR3 length: 15 residues. Per the germline V gene, CDR1 is SGHTA and CDR2 is FQGNSA. Between the trimmed V and J ends, which lost 1 base and 0 bases, there was a span of 6 bases. CDR3 residues: CASSLVKANTGELFF. DNA for the CDR3: TGTGCCAGCAGCTTAGTGAAAGCGAACACCGGGGAGCTGTTTTTT.

The chain employs TRBV9 and TRBJ2-3, with 10 bases matching TRBD2. Trimming removed 0 bases from V and 4 bases from J; junction bases left unmatched: 5. This CDR3 contains 16 residues. In germline, CDR1 is SGDLS, CDR2 YYNGEE. The CDR3 here is CASSVDTSGVSDTQYF. In DNA, the CDR3 is TGTGCCAGCAGCGTAGATACTAGCGGGGTGTCAGATACGCAGTATTTT.